The entry that follows covers one TCR beta chain sequence. The antigen remains undetermined. This sample stems from a study of molecular identifiers for immune sequencing clone quantification. Study-level background: Replicates involved a five-way split of RNA from around 20,000 or 100,000 naive CD8 cells, with sequencing of four. General study points: Effector cells kept over 98% of their molecules in clones above 20 RNA copies, while naive cells kept under 1% there.

This CDR3 comprises 16 residues. The V and J ends lost 5 bases and 1 base respectively, with 15 bases between them. CDR1 is SGHNT and CDR2 is YENEEA in the germline V gene. Preparation methods for the bulk TCR libraries were those previously described, with listed TCR primers. TCRdb processed the PCR reads anew with MiXCR; each CDR3 protein has one entry. This table has 85,000 to 100,000 distinct CDR3 sequences, around 20% appearing once. This clonotype was obtained from a human donor in good health. Some libraries in this study had Jurkat cell RNA spiked in. The rearrangement uses TRBV11-3 and TRBJ2-1; perhaps TRBD2 as D (5 bases). The sequenced material came from naive CD8+ T cells from blood, with Jurkat cell RNA spiked in. Subset here: FACS-sorted CD8+CD4-CCR7+CD45RA+ naive T cells. The CDR3 region is CASSPTNATSYNEQFF. The CDR3 coding sequence is TGTGCCAGCAGCCCGACTAATGCCACTTCCTACAATGAGCAGTTCTTC.